Each of the 21 T cell receptor beta chains below was sequenced from the same sample in a study of shared clonotypes between healthy human individuals. Assay: immunoSEQ multiplex PCR; the TCRdb copy retains only in-frame clones and omits some. Of around 2.1 million clones in the sample, about 94% were seen once. Material: naive CD4+ T cells sorted from blood. Subset given: CD45RA+ positively selected. The receptors originated from a man between 18 and 35 years old in good health.

V is TRBV28 and J is TRBJ2-7; weak D call: TRBD2 (5 bases). Germline lookup yields CDR1 MDHEN and CDR2 SYDVKM. Between the trimmed V and J ends, which lost 4 bases and 4 bases, there was a span of 11 bases. CDR3 length: 13 residues. In DNA form, the CDR3 reads TGTGCCAGCAGTTCCCCCTTAGCGTACGAGCAGTACTTC. Translating it yields CASSSPLAYEQYF.

The rearrangement uses TRBV15 and TRBJ1-2; 7 bases agree with TRBD1. From germline, CDR1 is LNHNV and CDR2 YYDKDF (reference sequence). The CDR3 runs to 19 residues. V dropped 1 base and J dropped 8; count of bases not matched to a gene: 22. CDR3 DNA sequence: TGTGCCACCAGCAGAGGATCCTCCTTGGGACAGCGAACTTATTGGGGCTACACCTTC. Encoded protein: CATSRGSSLGQRTYWGYTF.

This chain connects TRBV6-6 to TRBJ2-5, with a weak D call TRBD2 (6 bases). Germline V lookup: CDR1 MNHNY, CDR2 SVGAGI (reference sequence). V was shortened by 6 bases and J by 0 bases, with 11 bases between the two germline ends. CDR3 length equals 14 residues. In DNA form, the CDR3 reads TGTGCCAGCAGCGTTCGGGGGTACCAAGAGACCCAGTACTTC. Translation: CASSVRGYQETQYF.

The V and J genes are TRBV12-5 and TRBJ2-7; D is unresolved. Germline V gene lookup returns CDR1 LGHNT and CDR2 FRNRAP. The CDR3 covers 16 residues. The V gene lost 0 bases and the J gene lost 2 bases, with 14 bases spanning the gap. The CDR3 nucleotides read TGTGCTAGTGGTTTGGTTAGCCTGGGGTCGACCTACGAGCAGTACTTC. This encodes CASGLVSLGSTYEQYF.

The V call is TRBV5-8, the J call TRBJ1-2; the D is unclear. V shed 1 base and J shed 0 bases, with 7 bases lying between them. Per the germline V gene, CDR1 is SGHTS and CDR2 is YDEGEE. This CDR3 has 14 amino acids. The CDR3 DNA reads as TGTGCCAGCAGCTTGAAAGTGGCTAACTATGGCTACACCTTC. Amino acids: CASSLKVANYGYTF.

The DNA of the CDR3 is TGCAGCGTTGGGGCAGAGGGACTAGCGGGAGTCAGCACAGATACGCAGTATTTT. Translation: CSVGAEGLAGVSTDTQYF. The chain employs TRBV29-1 and TRBJ2-3, with 14 positions matching TRBD2. CDR3 size: 18 residues. Trimming cost V 4 bases and J 0 bases; bases outside gene matches: 9. Germline V gives CDR1 SQVTM, CDR2 ANQGSEA.

This clone was found once. V gene TRBV4-3 combines with J gene TRBJ1-6, with D tentatively TRBD1 (6 bases). CDR1 LGHNA and CDR2 YSLEER come from the germline V gene. V lost 4 bases and J 10 bases, leaving 20 bases between the germline ends. The CDR3 sequence is 16 residues long. CDR3: CASSLRRTAVGSPLHF. The CDR3 DNA reads TGCGCCAGCAGCCTTCGCCGGACAGCGGTCGGGTCACCCCTCCACTTT.

The V gene is TRBV5-1, the J gene TRBJ2-3, with 8 bases fitting TRBD1. Trimming cost V 4 bases and J 0 bases; bases outside gene matches: 4. This CDR3 has 15 amino acids. From germline, CDR1 is SGHRS and CDR2 YFSETQ. The CDR3 nucleotides read TGCGCCAGCAGCGCGGACAGGGCGAGCACAGATACGCAGTATTTT. It codes for CASSADRASTDTQYF.

Notes on this clone: Other nucleotide sequences in the sample specify the same CDR3. The chain recombines TRBV5-4 with TRBJ2-3, with TRBD2 as a possible D gene (6 bases). The CDR3 is 14 amino acids. The V and J ends lost 4 bases and 0 bases respectively, with 9 bases between them. Germline lookup yields CDR1 SGHNT and CDR2 YYREEE (reference sequence). The CDR3 DNA sequence: TGTGCCAGCAGCCCAGGACTAAGCACAGATACGCAGTATTTT. This codes for CASSPGLSTDTQYF.

CDR3 DNA sequence: TGTGCCAGCAAGGGACAGGCGAACACTGAAGCTTTCTTT. Its protein product is CASKGQANTEAFF. The gene calls are TRBV25-1 and TRBJ1-1; 8 bases fit TRBD1. The CDR3 spans 13 residues. Per the germline V gene, CDR1 is MGHDK and CDR2 is SYGVNS. Losses at the gene ends were 7 bases for V and 1 base for J; bases not matched to a gene: 2. The full variable domain, in which reference TRBV25-1 and TRBJ1-1 provide the parts outside the CDR3, is EADIYQTPRYLVIGTGKKITLECSQTMGHDKMYWYQQDPGMELHLIHYSYGVNSTEKGDLSSESTVSRIRTEHFPLTLESARPSHTSQYLCASKGQANTEAFFGQGTRLTVV.

The chain links TRBV10-3 to TRBJ2-7; either TRBD1 or TRBD2 may fit D (5 bases each). From germline, CDR1 is ENHRY and CDR2 SYGVKD. The CDR3 spans 14 residues. V lost 6 bases, J lost 2 bases, and 14 bases lay in between. CDR3 sequence reads: CAIRPSGRPYEQYF. Here the CDR3 DNA reads TGTGCCATCAGGCCTTCGGGACGGCCCTACGAGCAGTACTTC.

V is TRBV5-1 and J is TRBJ2-1; maybe TRBD1 (5 bases). CDR1 SGHRS and CDR2 YFSETQ come from the germline V gene. The ends were cut back, 0 bases at V and 2 bases at J, with 9 bases in the middle. This CDR3 has 15 residues. The CDR3 region is CASSLVTGTYNEQFF. In DNA, the CDR3 is TGCGCCAGCAGCTTGGTTACAGGCACCTACAATGAGCAGTTCTTC. The whole variable domain, filled in from reference TRBV5-1 and TRBJ2-1, reads KAGVTQTPRYLIKTRGQQVTLSCSPISGHRSVSWYQQTPGQGLQFLFEYFSETQRNKGNFPGRFSGRQFSNSRSEMNVSTLELGDSALYLCASSLVTGTYNEQFFGPGTRLTVL.

The chain uses TRBV6-5 and TRBJ2-5, with 8 bases identical to TRBD2. There are 14 residues in the CDR3. Germline V gives CDR1 MNHEY, CDR2 SVGAGI. Trimming at V came to 5 bases and at J to 5 bases, leaving 7 bases not matched to a gene. Written as DNA, the CDR3 is TGTGCCAGCAGTACCGGGACTAGTTCCGAGACCCAGTACTTC. Protein: CASSTGTSSETQYF.

The chain links TRBV29-1 to TRBJ2-7; D remains ambiguous. Germline-derived CDR1 and CDR2 are SQVTM and ANQGSEA. The germline V and J ends were trimmed by 5 bases and 2 bases, with 7 bases remaining between them. The CDR3 runs 11 residues. CDR3 amino acids: CSVKEPYEQYF. The DNA for the CDR3 is TGCAGCGTTAAGGAACCCTACGAGCAGTACTTC.

The chain links TRBV10-1 to TRBJ2-3, with D perhaps assigned TRBD1 or TRBD2 (5 bases each). CDR3 size: 14 residues. V was clipped by 0 bases and J by 5 bases, with 9 bases between them. Germline V gene data show CDR1 as WNHNN and CDR2 as SYGVQD (reference sequence). The CDR3 loop reads CASSESPGQDTQYF. In DNA, the CDR3 is TGCGCCAGCAGTGAGTCGCCGGGGCAAGATACGCAGTATTTT.

V gene TRBV5-1 combines with J gene TRBJ2-7; either TRBD1 or TRBD2 may fit D (5 bases each). CDR3 length: 14 residues. Germline CDR1 and CDR2: SGHRS and YFSETQ. Trimming removed 4 bases at V and 3 bases at J, with 14 bases between. The CDR3 DNA sequence: TGCGCCAGCAGCCCCGGGACGGTGTTCTACGAGCAGTACTTC. Translation: CASSPGTVFYEQYF.

The sample holds one count of this clone. The rearrangement links TRBV19 to TRBJ1-2, with D tentatively TRBD1 (5 bases). V was trimmed by 5 bases and J by 1 base, leaving 17 bases between them. The CDR3 has 16 amino acids. Germline-derived CDR1 and CDR2 are LNHDA and SQIVND (reference sequence). CDR3: CASSSSPGQGNYGYTF. The DNA for the CDR3 is TGTGCCAGTAGTTCTAGCCCCGGGCAGGGTAACTATGGCTACACCTTC.

The chain is built from TRBV6-6 and TRBJ2-6, with D unclear. V was clipped by 8 bases and J by 0 bases, with 8 bases between them. Germline CDR1 and CDR2: MNHNY and SVGAGI (reference sequence). This CDR3 contains 14 residues. The CDR3 DNA reads TGTGCCAGCCTATCCAGCTCTGGGGCCAACGTCCTGACTTTC. This encodes CASLSSSGANVLTF.

This chain joins TRBV15 and TRBJ2-7, with 8 nucleotides matching TRBD1. The J segment lost 2 bases and the V segment lost 1 base, leaving 7 bases of the junction unmatched. The CDR3 extends over 16 amino acids. The germline CDR1 and CDR2 sequences are LNHNV and YYDKDF (reference sequence). This CDR3 reads CATSRGSNRGTYEQYF. The DNA for the CDR3 is TGTGCCACCAGCAGAGGCTCGAACAGGGGGACCTACGAGCAGTACTTC.

The V call is TRBV4-1, the J call TRBJ2-3, with D perhaps TRBD2 (7 bases). The CDR3 contains 19 residues. CDR1 is MGHRA and CDR2 is YSYEKL in the germline V gene. Trimming stripped 0 bases from V and 1 base from J, with 20 bases between. The CDR3 bases are TGCGCCAGCAGCCAAGATCATGGAGGGGGGGCGACCCGCACAGATACGCAGTATTTT. Amino acid sequence: CASSQDHGGGATRTDTQYF.

V usage is TRBV28 and J usage is TRBJ1-2, with D maybe TRBD1 (5 bases). The CDR3 has 13 residues. V lost 6 bases and J 5 bases, leaving 13 bases between the germline ends. The germline V gene has CDR1 MDHEN and CDR2 SYDVKM. CDR3 amino acids: CASSPDSTYGYTF. In DNA, the CDR3 is TGTGCCAGCAGCCCCGACAGCACTTATGGCTACACCTTC.